This T cell receptor beta chain was sequenced in a study of cytomegalovirus exposure and HLA in healthy donors. Findings of the study overall: CMV serostatus was the only recorded immune exposure for donors. The investigators catalogued 150 or so TCR beta chains as cytomegalovirus-associated. Presence/absence analyses assumed roughly uniform sequencing depth across donors, which may not hold.

Amplification used 60 Vbeta primers and 13 Jbeta primers. Some clones are missing from TCRdb's copy, which holds only in-frame ones; the method was immunoSEQ multiplex PCR. This sample has roughly 150,000 clones, with roughly 80% found just once. Points on this clone: Its cognate antigen is unknown.

Among the donors, all were healthy bone marrow donors. The germline CDR1 and CDR2 sequences are MNHEY and SVGAGI. The CDR3 runs to 14 residues. V lost 7 bases and J lost 4; bases outside the gene matches: 8. The chain is built from TRBV6-5 and TRBJ1-2, with 8 bases that match TRBD1. The source is a girl aged 10-17 years in good health and CMV-seropositive. The sample comprised PBMCs. The CDR3 nucleotides are TGTGCCAGCACCCGGGGGCAGGGGGCCTATGGCTACACCTTC. This gives the protein CASTRGQGAYGYTF.